What follows is one T cell receptor (beta chain) and its context. Its antigen is undetermined. The V end lost 5 bases, the J end lost 0 bases, and 10 bases lay between the germline ends. Germline-derived CDR1 and CDR2 are LNHNV and YYDKDF (reference sequence). The CDR3 spans 14 residues. This sample was included in a study of siplizumab effects on memory and regulatory T cells. Study findings and constraints: Versus over 25% in controls, the mappable alloreactive CD4+ clones averaged nearly 70% Treg-derived with siplizumab. To unstimulated subsets, only a minor fraction of alloreactive clones could be mapped. Proliferating CD4+ or CD8+ clones, roughly 75-97% of them, lacked an assignable naive or memory phenotype.

Using immunoSEQ multiplex PCR, the repertoire was profiled, and TCRdb retains in-frame clones only, with some absent. This table holds some 87,000 clones, 90% found once. The chain employs TRBV15 and TRBJ1-2, with D unresolved. Sequencing was done on a sample of CD4+ T cells sorted from blood. This clonotype was obtained from a human donor in good health. CDR3 coding DNA: TGTGCCACCAGCGAGGTACGCCCTAACTATGGCTACACCTTC. Its protein product is CATSEVRPNYGYTF.